The clone carrying this T cell receptor (beta chain) showed up many times. The antigen is not known. The missing CDR3 end, 3 residues past where the read stops, is filled in from the germline J gene. These data originate in a study of T cell clonality in common variable immunodeficiency. General study points: Compared with healthy controls, CVID subjects showed increased TCRbeta clonality, mostly in about a third. Common variable immunodeficiency TCR beta sequences reportedly had fewer deletions and N-nucleotide insertions.

The CDR3 covers 15 residues. CDR1 and CDR2 from the germline V gene are DFQATT and SNEGSKA (reference sequence). Deletions cut 0 bases from V and 0 bases from J, with 10 bases between. Using immunoSEQ multiplex PCR, the repertoire was profiled, and TCRdb retains in-frame clones only, with some absent. The sample contains over 4,500 clones, none of them singletons. Sequences were obtained from peripheral blood mononuclear cells. This rearrangement joins TRBV20-1 to TRBJ2-3; D uncertain. This TCR derives from a human donor with common variable immunodeficiency. The CDR3 DNA, read in part, is TGCAGTGCTAGAGATCAAAAGCTAAGCACAGATACG. It codes for CSARDQKLSTDT. The full CDR3 reads CSARDQKLSTDTQYF.